This TCR beta chain was profiled in a study of blood T cell repertoires in COVID-19. Only in-frame clones appear in the TCRdb table, and some are missing; sequencing was by immunoSEQ multiplex PCR. This sample has fewer than 30,000 clones, with 70% to 90% found just once. The CDR3 is made up of 15 amino acids. V was trimmed by 3 bases and J by 0 bases, leaving 12 bases between them. From germline, CDR1 is LNHDA and CDR2 SQIVND (reference sequence). The chain is built from TRBV19 and TRBJ2-7; tentative D call: TRBD1 (5 bases). The sequenced sample consisted of peripheral blood. The receptor was isolated from a woman of 80 years or more with COVID-19, enrolled during active disease. CDR3 DNA sequence: TGTGCCAGTAGTATGGCTGGGGCCAGCTCCTACGAGCAGTACTTC. Translation gives CASSMAGASSYEQYF.